The clone carrying this T cell receptor (beta chain) is medium-sized by share. Its antigen is not known. The germline gives CDR1 KGHSH, CDR2 LQKENI. The CDR3 length is 16 residues. Trimming removed 2 bases from V and 4 bases from J; junction bases left unmatched: 10. TCRdb redid the calling of the reads with MiXCR, one entry per CDR3 protein. The table has about 9,500 distinct CDR3 sequences, around 18% seen once. The data are from a study of liver allograft versus peripheral blood T cells. Study in general: Blood and transplanted-liver T cell receptor repertoires from recipients were compared. Study-level points and caveats: Peripheral blood reportedly held T cell receptor repertoires that differed from those inside liver allografts.

The chain links TRBV18 to TRBJ1-2, with 7 positions matching TRBD1. The receptor's source is a human patient who had a liver transplant. Some T cells may be transferred from the graft donor. The DNA of the CDR3 is TGTGCCAGCTCACCAGAGCGGACAGGTCAACTCTATGGCTACACCTTC. This sequence encodes CASSPERTGQLYGYTF.